This passage covers 32 T cell receptor beta chains from one sample sequenced in a study of cytomegalovirus exposure and HLA in healthy donors. Sequencing was performed with immunoSEQ multiplex PCR; in TCRdb, only in-frame clones are kept and a portion is missing. Among 300,000 or so clones listed, roughly 90% were seen once. Sequencing was carried out using PBMCs. The receptors originated from a man aged 25-45 years in good health and CMV-seronegative.

The chain carries TRBV5-1 and TRBJ1-4, with 9 bases matching TRBD1. This CDR3 is built from 15 residues. Germline V gene data show CDR1 as SGHRS and CDR2 as YFSETQ. Trimming took 4 bases from V and 8 from J; bases not matched to a gene: 9. In nucleotides, the CDR3 is TGCGCCAGCAGCGAAACAGGGGGCTCCTTGGAAAAACTGTTTTTT. It is translated as CASSETGGSLEKLFF.

This sequence joins TRBV4-1 and TRBJ1-5; the match to TRBD1 covers 8 bases. The ends lost 0 bases at V and 5 bases at J; junction bases unmatched: 9. The CDR3 sequence is 17 residues long. Germline lookup yields CDR1 MGHRA and CDR2 YSYEKL. CDR3 loop: CASSQEGSARGHQPQHF. CDR3 in DNA: TGCGCCAGCAGCCAAGAAGGTTCTGCCAGGGGGCATCAGCCCCAGCATTTT.

Worth noting for this clone: One junction end does not reproduce the germline sequence, and a read error may be involved. V gene TRBV6-5 combines with J gene TRBJ2-1; 10 bases align to TRBD1. The CDR3 has 13 amino acids. In germline, CDR1 is MNHEY, CDR2 SVGAGI. The CDR3 nucleotides are TGTGCCAGCAGTTACTTCGGGACAGGGGTCCAGGTCTTC. It yields the protein CASSYFGTGVQVF.

CDR3 protein: CASSLSASGWAEKLFF. In nucleotides, the CDR3 is TGTGCCAGCAGTTTATCGGCGTCAGGGTGGGCTGAAAAACTGTTTTTT. The chain employs TRBV27 and TRBJ1-4; TRBD1 might be the D (5 bases). Germline V gene lookup returns CDR1 MNHEY and CDR2 SMNVEV (reference sequence). V was cut by 0 bases and J by 7 bases, with 15 bases left in between. CDR3 length equals 16 residues. Full variable domain (remainder filled in from reference TRBV27 and TRBJ1-4): EAQVTQNPRYLITVTGKKLTVTCSQNMNHEYMSWYRQDPGLGLRQIYYSMNVEVTDKGDVPEGYKVSRKEKRNFPLILESPSPNQTSLYFCASSLSASGWAEKLFFGSGTQLSVL.

In regard to this clone: Relative to the germline gene, one junction end is altered; a read error may explain this. The V gene is TRBV27, the J gene TRBJ1-6; tentative D call: TRBD1 (6 bases). The CDR3 covers 14 residues. Germline V gives CDR1 MNHEY, CDR2 SMNVEV (reference sequence). CDR3 protein: CASRDGQSNSPPHF. The DNA for the CDR3 is TGTGCCAGCAGGGACGGACAGTCTAATTCACCCCCCCACTTT.

This clone was counted once. This chain links TRBV9 with TRBJ2-1, with 9 bases matching TRBD1. The CDR3 has 16 residues. The ends lost 0 bases at V and 7 bases at J; junction bases unmatched: 8. The germline V gene has CDR1 SGDLS and CDR2 YYNGEE. The CDR3 region is CASSVAWDRVYNEQFF. As DNA, the CDR3 is TGTGCCAGCAGCGTAGCTTGGGACAGGGTGTATAATGAGCAGTTCTTC.

The chain has TRBV6-5 and TRBJ2-3, with 9 bases that match TRBD1. The CDR3 consists of 16 residues. Germline assignment: CDR1 MNHEY and CDR2 SVGAGI. V lost 4 bases and J lost 1; bases outside the gene matches: 6. CDR3 coding DNA: TGTGCCAGCAGTTCTCCCCGGACAGGGGGCACAGATACGCAGTATTTT. It is translated as CASSSPRTGGTDTQYF.

The chain recombines TRBV9 with TRBJ2-3, with 9 bases matching TRBD2. The trim removed 3 bases at V and 1 base at J, leaving 6 bases unmatched. Per germline, CDR1 SGDLS and CDR2 YYNGEE. This CDR3 has 16 residues. Written as DNA, the CDR3 is TGTGCCAGCAGCGCTCCCGCGGGGGGGGGCACAGATACGCAGTATTTT. This codes for CASSAPAGGGTDTQYF.

The V call is TRBV16, the J call TRBJ1-1; D possibly corresponds to TRBD1 (6 bases). This CDR3 is built from 17 residues. Per germline, CDR1 KGHSY and CDR2 FQNENV. The V end lost 4 bases, the J end lost 1 base, and 19 bases lay between the germline ends. The CDR3: CASSLRTDSFSNTEAFF. The DNA of the CDR3 is TGTGCCAGCAGCCTTAGGACAGACAGTTTTTCGAACACTGAAGCTTTCTTT.

This chain uses TRBV27 with TRBJ2-2, with TRBD1 matching over 7 bases. The CDR3 covers 18 residues. Germline V lookup: CDR1 MNHEY, CDR2 SMNVEV (reference sequence). V trimming: 0 bases; J trimming: 5 bases; junction bases outside the gene matches: 12. As DNA, the CDR3 is TGTGCCAGCAGTTTATCGAAGGTGCAACAGGGGCTGACCGGGGAGCTGTTTTTT. Translation gives CASSLSKVQQGLTGELFF.

This clone was recorded only once. The genes are TRBV29-1 and TRBJ2-7, with TRBD1 matching 8 bases. This CDR3 has 13 amino acids. The germline V gene encodes CDR1 SQVTM and CDR2 ANQGSEA. With V trimmed by 1 base and J by 6 bases, 5 bases remained unmatched. The CDR3 sequence: CSVEGRGLREQYF. In DNA form, the CDR3 reads TGCAGCGTTGAAGGCAGGGGGCTTCGCGAGCAGTACTTC.

This clone was recorded at least ten times. The genes are TRBV7-7 and TRBJ1-3, with 9 bases identical to TRBD1. Germline trimming cut 5 bases from V and 4 bases from J; bases unmatched to any gene: 6. The CDR3 loop spans 15 amino acids. In germline, CDR1 is SSHAT, CDR2 FNYEAQ (reference sequence). This chain's CDR3 is CASSQGTGQGNTIYF. For the CDR3, the DNA is TGTGCCAGCAGCCAGGGGACAGGGCAAGGAAACACCATATATTTT.

The rearrangement uses TRBV12-5 and TRBJ2-5, with TRBD1 matching over 8 bases. With V trimmed by 5 bases and J by 4 bases, 6 bases remained unmatched. The CDR3 runs 14 residues. CDR1 is LGHNT, CDR2 FRNRAP, per germline. CDR3 region: CASGQGQVLETQYF. CDR3 DNA: TGTGCTAGTGGTCAGGGACAGGTGTTAGAGACCCAGTACTTC.

This chain joins TRBV19 and TRBJ1-1, with D tentatively TRBD1 (5 bases). CDR1 LNHDA and CDR2 SQIVND come from the germline V gene (reference sequence). The CDR3 sequence is 14 residues long. The germline V and J ends were trimmed by 4 bases and 5 bases, with 14 bases remaining between them. The chain's CDR3 is CASSKWSGDTEAFF. The CDR3 coding sequence is TGTGCCAGTAGTAAGTGGTCGGGGGATACTGAAGCTTTCTTT.

The chain carries TRBV5-4 and TRBJ2-6, with 8 bases lining up with TRBD1. The CDR3 has 18 amino acids. Germline CDR1 and CDR2: SGHNT and YYREEE (reference sequence). V lost 3 bases, J lost 0 bases, and 8 bases stayed unmatched. CDR3 amino acids: CASSSLDRVISGANVLTF. DNA of the CDR3: TGTGCCAGCAGCTCTCTGGACAGGGTGATCTCTGGGGCCAACGTCCTGACTTTC.

The genes are TRBV4-1 and TRBJ1-1; weak D call: TRBD1 (5 bases). The V gene's germline CDR1 is MGHRA and CDR2 YSYEKL. V was shortened by 4 bases and J by 2 bases, with 14 bases between the two germline ends. This CDR3 is 15 amino acids long. The CDR3 DNA is TGCGCCAGCAGCCCAATCCACAGGATAAACACTGAAGCTTTCTTT. This gives the protein CASSPIHRINTEAFF.

The genes are TRBV7-6 and TRBJ2-7; 9 bases are shared with TRBD1. CDR1 and CDR2 from the germline V gene are SGHVS and FNYEAQ. The CDR3 loop spans 14 amino acids. Unmatched junction bases numbered 3, after V lost 0 bases and J lost 6 bases. CDR3 DNA sequence: TGTGCCAGCAGCTTAGCGGGACAGGGTGGCGAGCAGTACTTC. Protein: CASSLAGQGGEQYF. The variable domain in full, with the rest retrieved from reference TRBV7-6 and TRBJ2-7, is GAGVSQSPRYKVTKRGQDVALRCDPISGHVSLYWYRQALGQGPEFLTYFNYEAQQDKSGLPNDRFSAERPEGSISTLTIQRTEQRDSAMYRCASSLAGQGGEQYFGPGTRLTVT.

The chain links TRBV6-1 to TRBJ2-7, with 8 bases matching TRBD1. CDR1 and CDR2 from the germline V gene are MNHNS and SASEGT. This CDR3 region has 14 residues. Trimming cost V 4 bases and J 1 base; bases outside gene matches: 3. CDR3 amino acids: CASSGTGWSYEQYF. CDR3 bases: TGTGCCAGCAGTGGGACAGGGTGGTCCTACGAGCAGTACTTC.

The genes are TRBV4-1 and TRBJ2-7, with 7 nucleotides matching TRBD2. From germline, CDR1 is MGHRA and CDR2 YSYEKL. The ends lost 11 bases at V and 1 base at J; junction bases unmatched: 8. The CDR3 is 13 amino acids. In DNA form, the CDR3 reads TGCGCCTCGCGGGGGTCCCAGTCCTACGAGCAGTACTTC. It specifies CASRGSQSYEQYF.

V gene TRBV4-2 combines with J gene TRBJ2-3, with 8 nucleotides matching TRBD2. There are 16 residues in the CDR3. Germline V CDR1 and CDR2: LGHNA, YNFKEQ. Germline trimming cut 0 bases from V and 4 bases from J; bases unmatched to any gene: 6. The CDR3 region has the DNA TGTGCCAGCAGCCAAGACCGAGGCGGGGGGCCAGATACGCAGTATTTT. Translation: CASSQDRGGGPDTQYF.

The chain uses TRBV4-1 and TRBJ2-3, with D perhaps TRBD2 (5 bases). This CDR3 contains 15 residues. Germline CDR1 and CDR2: MGHRA and YSYEKL. V was trimmed by 1 base and J by 2 bases, leaving 10 bases between them. The chain's CDR3 is CASSQVRAVTDTQYF. CDR3 in DNA: TGCGCCAGCAGCCAAGTTCGAGCGGTCACAGATACGCAGTATTTT.

The V and J genes are TRBV4-3 and TRBJ1-2; D is unresolved. The CDR3 has 14 residues. The V gene lost 0 bases and the J gene lost 5 bases, with 10 bases spanning the gap. CDR1 is LGHNA, CDR2 YSLEER, per germline. CDR3 DNA sequence: TGCGCCAGCAGCCAAGATCTGAGAGCTTATGGCTACACCTTC. Its translation: CASSQDLRAYGYTF.

This chain joins TRBV9 and TRBJ1-1; no firm D call. This CDR3 is 14 amino acids long. The V end lost 0 bases, the J end lost 4 bases, and 10 bases lay between the germline ends. Germline V gene sequence: CDR1 SGDLS, CDR2 YYNGEE. This chain's CDR3 is CASSVVLGPTEAFF. CDR3 coding DNA: TGTGCCAGCAGCGTAGTTCTGGGCCCCACTGAAGCTTTCTTT.

The chain has TRBV30 and TRBJ1-6, with D possibly TRBD1 on 5 matching bases. The CDR3 is made up of 13 amino acids. Trimming shortened V by 0 bases and J by 10 bases, and 10 bases separated the two germline ends. The germline CDR1 and CDR2 sequences are GTSNPN and SVGIG (reference sequence). CDR3 region: CAWSVQGVSPLHF. CDR3 coding DNA: TGTGCCTGGAGTGTACAAGGGGTATCACCCCTCCACTTT.

This clone was picked up one time. This sequence joins TRBV9 and TRBJ2-1; D possibly corresponds to TRBD2 (6 bases). Trimming pared 3 bases from V and 8 bases from J, leaving 18 bases between. Germline CDR1 is SGDLS and CDR2 is YYNGEE. The CDR3 runs to 15 residues. The CDR3 DNA reads TGTGCCAGCAGCGGGAGGGAAGTGCTCGGCGATGAGCAGTTCTTC. This codes for CASSGREVLGDEQFF.

CDR3 in DNA: TGTGCCAGCAGCCCGACTAGCGGAGCGATTAAGAATGAGCAGTTCTTC. Its translation: CASSPTSGAIKNEQFF. The chain employs TRBV5-4 and TRBJ2-1; 9 bases align to TRBD2. V lost 4 bases to trimming and J lost 7 bases; unmatched junction nucleotides: 12. Germline V gene sequence: CDR1 SGHNT, CDR2 YYREEE (reference sequence). This CDR3 is 16 amino acids long.

The V gene is TRBV4-2, the J gene TRBJ2-3, with TRBD2 identical over 11 bases. V dropped 0 bases and J dropped 6; count of bases not matched to a gene: 8. This CDR3 region has 17 residues. Germline V lookup: CDR1 LGHNA, CDR2 YNFKEQ. The CDR3 loop is CASSQEGSGGAMDTQYF. As DNA, the CDR3 is TGTGCCAGCAGCCAAGAAGGTAGCGGGGGGGCCATGGATACGCAGTATTTT.

V and J are TRBV6-1 and TRBJ2-3; 8 bases match TRBD2. The V segment lost 4 bases and the J segment 0 bases; nucleotides outside the gene matches: 12. Germline V gene sequence: CDR1 MNHNS, CDR2 SASEGT. The CDR3 is 18 residues long. CDR3 amino acids: CASSALAGGGSSTDTQYF. In DNA, the CDR3 is TGTGCCAGCAGTGCTTTGGCGGGGGGAGGGTCTAGCACAGATACGCAGTATTTT.

The chain recombines TRBV4-2 with TRBJ2-1, with D possibly TRBD1 on 5 matching bases. The CDR3 loop spans 19 amino acids. Germline V gene sequence: CDR1 LGHNA, CDR2 YNFKEQ. The V end lost 0 bases, the J end lost 4 bases, and 22 bases lay between the germline ends. CDR3 coding DNA: TGTGCCAGCAGCCAAGATCAACTATTACAGGAGTCGCAATACAATGAGCAGTTCTTC. Translated: CASSQDQLLQESQYNEQFF.

This sequence joins TRBV7-2 and TRBJ1-1; the D is unclear. The V gene lost 0 bases and the J gene lost 11 bases, with 7 bases spanning the gap. Germline assignment: CDR1 SGHTA and CDR2 FQGNSA. The CDR3 is 11 residues long. DNA of the CDR3: TGTGCCAGCAGCTTAGCAGCCATGGCTTTCTTT. It codes for CASSLAAMAFF.

This chain links TRBV7-9 with TRBJ1-5; D is uncertain. CDR1 and CDR2 from the germline V gene are SEHNR and FQNEAQ (reference sequence). The germline V and J ends were trimmed by 4 bases and 4 bases, with 14 bases remaining between them. This CDR3 spans 15 amino acids. The CDR3 DNA follows: TGTGCCAGCAGCTCCGTGGGCTCGTCGAATCAGCCCCAGCATTTT. This gives the protein CASSSVGSSNQPQHF. Drawing the rest from reference TRBV7-9 and TRBJ1-5, the complete variable domain is DTGVSQNPRHKITKRGQNVTFRCDPISEHNRLYWYRQTLGQGPEFLTYFQNEAQLEKSRLLSDRFSAERPKGSFSTLEIQRTEQGDSAMYLCASSSVGSSNQPQHFGDGTRLSIL.

CDR3 nucleotides: TGTGCCAGCAGTGAAAACGGAGGCCAGGGGCGCGGTGAAGCTTTCTTT. Protein: CASSENGGQGRGEAFF. V and J are TRBV2 and TRBJ1-1; D is perhaps TRBD1 (6 bases). V was pared by 2 bases and J by 7 bases, with 20 bases between. The CDR3 contains 16 residues. CDR1 is SNHLY and CDR2 is FYNNEI in the germline V gene.